In its sample, the clone carrying this T cell receptor beta chain was seen many times. The antigen remains undetermined. Over 8 ml fresh peripheral blood yielded the PBMCs. This specimen comes from a study of T cells in Graves' hyperthyroidism and ophthalmopathy. Study findings and constraints: The model foresaw ophthalmopathy a median approximately 6.3 months prior to onset. Within blood appeared most thyroid clonotypes that had expanded above 0.001.

Amplification targeted TCR beta CDR3 regions from RNA transcripts. The study used the HTBI primer set for a first-round RT-PCR of the TCR CDR3. TCRdb re-called the multiplex PCR reads through MiXCR, storing one row per CDR3 protein. The sample records around 390,000 distinct CDR3 sequences, about 15% being singletons. The germline V and J ends were trimmed by 0 bases and 6 bases, with 3 bases remaining between them. Germline V gene data show CDR1 as DFQATT and CDR2 as SNEGSKA (reference sequence). The CDR3 covers 11 residues. V gene TRBV20-1 combines with J gene TRBJ2-1; no clear D gene. This receptor was obtained from a woman under 40 with Graves' ophthalmopathy. The material sequenced was blood. The CDR3: CSARDVNEQFF. The CDR3, as DNA: TGCAGTGCTAGAGATGTCAATGAGCAGTTCTTC.